This TCR beta chain is drawn from a study of blood T cells in healthy people across ages. Findings and caveats of the study: Strong correlation existed between TCR beta diversity and naive T cell percentage.

A sample-barcoded 5' primer and a J-beta primer mix were used in a second PCR of about 7 to 11 cycles. A template-switch adaptor that had 12 random nucleotides put a tag on each cDNA molecule. TCRdb called the 5' RACE reads again in MiXCR, with one record for every CDR3 protein. The data show around 1.7 million distinct CDR3 sequences, with about 30% seen just once and 7.7% held by the top ten. This clonotype appeared a few times. Antigen specificity is unknown. Per the germline V gene, CDR1 is DFQATT and CDR2 is SNEGSKA (reference sequence). This CDR3 is 15 amino acids long. Trimming removed 3 bases from V and 2 bases from J; junction bases left unmatched: 5. Drawing of peripheral blood yielded roughly 9.3 milliliters from each donor.

The sequencing sample was made of blood. The receptor comes from a woman aged 25-40 years in good health. V is TRBV20-1 and J is TRBJ2-1; TRBD2 matches 9 bases. This CDR3 is CSASFLAGTYNEQFF. CDR3 sequence (DNA): TGCAGTGCTAGTTTCCTAGCGGGGACCTACAATGAGCAGTTCTTC.